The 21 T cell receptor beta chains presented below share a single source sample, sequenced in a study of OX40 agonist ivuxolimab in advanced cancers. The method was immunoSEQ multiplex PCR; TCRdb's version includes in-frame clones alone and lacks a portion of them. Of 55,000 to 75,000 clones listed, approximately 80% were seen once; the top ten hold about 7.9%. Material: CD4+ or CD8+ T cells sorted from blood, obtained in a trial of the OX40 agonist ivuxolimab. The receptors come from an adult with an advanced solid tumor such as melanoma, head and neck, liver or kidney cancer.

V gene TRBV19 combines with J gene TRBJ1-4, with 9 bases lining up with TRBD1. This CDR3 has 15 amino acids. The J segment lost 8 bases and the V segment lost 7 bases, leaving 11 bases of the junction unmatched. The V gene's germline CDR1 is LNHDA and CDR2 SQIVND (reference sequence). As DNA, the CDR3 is TGTGCCAGTACCCCGGGACAGGGAAAGAGGGAAAAACTGTTTTTT. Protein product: CASTPGQGKREKLFF.

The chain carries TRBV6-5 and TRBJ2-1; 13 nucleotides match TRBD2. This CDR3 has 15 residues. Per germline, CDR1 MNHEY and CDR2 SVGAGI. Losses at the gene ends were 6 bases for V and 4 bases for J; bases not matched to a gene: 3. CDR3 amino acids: CASSRTSGGYNEQFF. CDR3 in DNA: TGTGCCAGCAGCCGGACTAGCGGGGGATACAATGAGCAGTTCTTC.

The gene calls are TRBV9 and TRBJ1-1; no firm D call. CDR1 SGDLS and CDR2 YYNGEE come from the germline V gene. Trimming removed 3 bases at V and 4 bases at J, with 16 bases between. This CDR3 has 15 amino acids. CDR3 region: CASSARRFESTEAFF. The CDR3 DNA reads TGTGCCAGCAGCGCGAGACGCTTCGAGAGCACTGAAGCTTTCTTT.

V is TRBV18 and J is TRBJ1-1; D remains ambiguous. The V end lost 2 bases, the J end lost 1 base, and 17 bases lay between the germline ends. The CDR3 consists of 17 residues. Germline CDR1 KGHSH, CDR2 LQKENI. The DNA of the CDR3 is TGTGCCAGCTCACCATCGGATCTTGCAGCCGCGAACACTGAAGCTTTCTTT. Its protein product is CASSPSDLAAANTEAFF.

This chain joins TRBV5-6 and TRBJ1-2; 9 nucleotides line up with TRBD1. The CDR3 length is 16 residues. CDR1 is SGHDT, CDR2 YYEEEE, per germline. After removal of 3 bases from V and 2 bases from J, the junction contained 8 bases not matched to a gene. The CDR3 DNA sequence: TGTGCCAGCAGCTGGTCCCCCGGGACAGGGAACTATGGCTACACCTTC. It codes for CASSWSPGTGNYGYTF.

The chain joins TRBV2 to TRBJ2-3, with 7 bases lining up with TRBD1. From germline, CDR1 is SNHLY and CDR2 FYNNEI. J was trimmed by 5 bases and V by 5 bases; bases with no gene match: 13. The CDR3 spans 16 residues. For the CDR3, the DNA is TGTGCCAGCAGTAAGACAGGGACGACGGATGAAGATACGCAGTATTTT. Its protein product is CASSKTGTTDEDTQYF. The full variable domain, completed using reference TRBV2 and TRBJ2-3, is EPEVTQTPSHQVTQMGQEVILRCVPISNHLYFYWYRQILGQKVEFLVSFYNNEISEKSEIFDDQFSVERPDGSNFTLKIRSTKLEDSAMYFCASSKTGTTDEDTQYFGPGTRLTVL.

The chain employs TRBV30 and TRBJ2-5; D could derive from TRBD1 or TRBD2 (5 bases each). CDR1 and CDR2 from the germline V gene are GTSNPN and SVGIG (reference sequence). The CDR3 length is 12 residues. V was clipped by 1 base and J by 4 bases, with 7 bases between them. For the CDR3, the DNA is TGTGCCTGGAGTGGGGGGAGAGAGACCCAGTACTTC. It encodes CAWSGGRETQYF.

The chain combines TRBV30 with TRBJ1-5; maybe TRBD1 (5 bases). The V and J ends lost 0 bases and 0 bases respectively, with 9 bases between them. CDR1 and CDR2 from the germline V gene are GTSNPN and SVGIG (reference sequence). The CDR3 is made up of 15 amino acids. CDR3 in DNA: TGTGCCTGGAGTGTACAGGCTTCTAGCAATCAGCCCCAGCATTTT. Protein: CAWSVQASSNQPQHF.

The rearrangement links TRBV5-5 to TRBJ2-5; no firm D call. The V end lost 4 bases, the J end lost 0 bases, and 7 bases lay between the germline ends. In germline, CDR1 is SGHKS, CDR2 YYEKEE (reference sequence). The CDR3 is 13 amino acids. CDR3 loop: CASSLKYQETQYF. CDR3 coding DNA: TGTGCCAGCAGCCTCAAGTACCAAGAGACCCAGTACTTC.

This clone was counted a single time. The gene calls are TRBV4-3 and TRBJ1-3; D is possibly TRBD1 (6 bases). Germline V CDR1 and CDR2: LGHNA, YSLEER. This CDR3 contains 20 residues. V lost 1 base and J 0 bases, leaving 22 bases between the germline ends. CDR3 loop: CASSQAPGGGGPFSGNTIYF. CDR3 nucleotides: TGCGCCAGCAGCCAAGCCCCTGGGGGTGGGGGGCCCTTCTCTGGAAACACCATATATTTT.

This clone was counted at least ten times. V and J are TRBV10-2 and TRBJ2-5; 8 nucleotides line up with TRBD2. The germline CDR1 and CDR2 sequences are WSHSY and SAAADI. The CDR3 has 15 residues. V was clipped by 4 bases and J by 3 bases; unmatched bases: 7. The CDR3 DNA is TGCGCCAGCAGTGCGATCTCAGCGGGGGAAGAGACCCAGTACTTC. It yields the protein CASSAISAGEETQYF.

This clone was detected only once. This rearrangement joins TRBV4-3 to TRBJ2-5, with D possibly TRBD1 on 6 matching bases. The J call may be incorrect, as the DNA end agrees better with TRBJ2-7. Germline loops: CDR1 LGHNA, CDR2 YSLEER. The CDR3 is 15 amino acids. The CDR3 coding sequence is TGCGCCAGCAGCCAAGCCCTACAGGGCTACTACGAGCAGTACTTC. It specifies CASSQALQGYYEQYF.

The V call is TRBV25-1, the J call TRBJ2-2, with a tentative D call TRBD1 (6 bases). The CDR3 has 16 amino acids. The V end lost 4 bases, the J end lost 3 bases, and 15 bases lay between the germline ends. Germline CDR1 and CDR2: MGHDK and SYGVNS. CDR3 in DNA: TGTGCCAGCAGTGCCACGACAGGTGGGGACACCGGGGAGCTGTTTTTT. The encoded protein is CASSATTGGDTGELFF.

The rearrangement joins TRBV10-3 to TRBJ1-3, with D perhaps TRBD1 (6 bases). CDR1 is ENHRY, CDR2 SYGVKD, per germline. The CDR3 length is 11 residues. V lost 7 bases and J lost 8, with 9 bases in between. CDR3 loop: CAIMSGDTIYF. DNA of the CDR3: TGTGCCATCATGTCAGGGGACACCATATATTTT.

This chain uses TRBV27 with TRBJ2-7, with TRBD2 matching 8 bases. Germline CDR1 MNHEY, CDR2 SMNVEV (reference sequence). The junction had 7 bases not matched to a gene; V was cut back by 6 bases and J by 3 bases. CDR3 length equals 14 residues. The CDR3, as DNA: TGTGCCAGCAGCATGAGCGGGAGTATCTACGAGCAGTACTTC. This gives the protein CASSMSGSIYEQYF.

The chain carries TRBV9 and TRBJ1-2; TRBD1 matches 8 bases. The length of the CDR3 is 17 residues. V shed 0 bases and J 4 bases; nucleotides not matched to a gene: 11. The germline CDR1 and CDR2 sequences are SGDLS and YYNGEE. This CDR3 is CASSVASVQGGVYGYTF. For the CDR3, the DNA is TGTGCCAGCAGCGTAGCTTCCGTACAGGGGGGTGTCTATGGCTACACCTTC.

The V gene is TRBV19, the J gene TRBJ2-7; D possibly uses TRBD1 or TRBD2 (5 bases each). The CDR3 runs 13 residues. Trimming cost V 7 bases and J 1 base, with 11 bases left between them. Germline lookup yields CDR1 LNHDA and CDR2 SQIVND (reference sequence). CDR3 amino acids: CASTGTASYEQYF. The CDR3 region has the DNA TGTGCCAGTACCGGGACCGCTTCCTACGAGCAGTACTTC.

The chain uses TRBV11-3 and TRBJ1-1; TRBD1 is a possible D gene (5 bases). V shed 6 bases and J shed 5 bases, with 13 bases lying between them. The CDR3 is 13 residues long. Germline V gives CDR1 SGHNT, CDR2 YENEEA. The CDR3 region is CASSKGWETEAFF. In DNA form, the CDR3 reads TGTGCCAGCAGTAAGGGGTGGGAGACTGAAGCTTTCTTT.

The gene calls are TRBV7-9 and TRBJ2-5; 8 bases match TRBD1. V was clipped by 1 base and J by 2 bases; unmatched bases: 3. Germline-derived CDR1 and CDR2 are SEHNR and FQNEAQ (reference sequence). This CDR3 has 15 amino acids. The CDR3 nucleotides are TGTGCCAGCAGCTTAGGAACAGGGGGACAAGAGACCCAGTACTTC. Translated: CASSLGTGGQETQYF.

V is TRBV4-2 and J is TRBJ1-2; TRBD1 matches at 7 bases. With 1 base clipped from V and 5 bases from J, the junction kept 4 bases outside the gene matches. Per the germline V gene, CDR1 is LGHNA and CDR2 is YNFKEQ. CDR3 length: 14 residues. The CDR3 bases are TGTGCCAGCAGCCAAGGAGGGGGCGGGTATGGCTACACCTTC. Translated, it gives CASSQGGGGYGYTF.

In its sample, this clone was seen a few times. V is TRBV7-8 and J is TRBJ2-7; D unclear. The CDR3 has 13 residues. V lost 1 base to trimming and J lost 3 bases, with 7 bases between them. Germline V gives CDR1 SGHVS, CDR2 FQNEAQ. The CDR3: CASSLDSLYEQYV. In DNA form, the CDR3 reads TGTGCCAGCAGCTTAGACAGCCTCTACGAGCAGTACGTC.